These 17 T cell receptor beta chains were sequenced from one sample in a study of cytomegalovirus exposure and HLA in healthy donors. PCR was performed using 60 Vbeta and 13 Jbeta primers. The data were produced by immunoSEQ multiplex PCR, yet TCRdb's version contains in-frame clones alone and is incomplete. The sample includes 85,000 to 100,000 clones, approximately 77% of them seen just once. The specimen was PBMCs. Source of these receptors: a woman aged 40 to 50 in good health and CMV-seronegative.

The CDR3 here is CASRGQVDTDTQYF. The CDR3 DNA follows: TGCGCCAGCCGGGGACAGGTGGACACAGATACGCAGTATTTT. V usage is TRBV5-1 and J usage is TRBJ2-3; 8 bases align to TRBD1. J lost 2 bases, V lost 7 bases, and 6 bases had no gene match. Germline CDR1 SGHRS, CDR2 YFSETQ. The CDR3 has 14 residues.

Here the CDR3 reads CASSLVAGQDSDEQYF. In DNA, the CDR3 is TGTGCCAGCAGCTTGGTTGCGGGACAGGATAGCGACGAGCAGTACTTC. The V call is TRBV5-4, the J call TRBJ2-7; 8 positions match TRBD1. Germline lookup yields CDR1 SGHNT and CDR2 YYREEE (reference sequence). The CDR3 covers 16 residues. Trimming cost V 0 bases and J 5 bases; bases outside gene matches: 10.

The J gene is TRBJ2-3, the V gene TRBV4-1; D remains ambiguous. Trimming removed 2 bases from V and 2 bases from J, with 17 bases in between. Germline V CDR1 and CDR2: MGHRA, YSYEKL. The CDR3 loop spans 17 amino acids. The CDR3 loop reads CASSQRFPEPPTDTQYF. The CDR3 DNA reads as TGCGCCAGCAGCCAAAGGTTCCCGGAGCCCCCCACAGATACGCAGTATTTT.

As DNA, the CDR3 is TGCGCCAGCAGCCAGGGACTAGCGGGGGTTGGGGCCAACGTCCTGACTTTC. It encodes CASSQGLAGVGANVLTF. The rearrangement links TRBV4-1 to TRBJ2-6; 14 bases fit TRBD2. Germline lookup yields CDR1 MGHRA and CDR2 YSYEKL. The CDR3 has 17 residues. Trimming removed 3 bases from V and 3 bases from J; junction bases left unmatched: 1.

This rearrangement joins TRBV2 to TRBJ1-1; D gene unclear. CDR1 is SNHLY and CDR2 is FYNNEI in the germline V gene. This CDR3 spans 14 amino acids. The V and J ends lost 8 bases and 0 bases respectively, with 13 bases between them. The CDR3 bases are TGTGCCAGCTCCTCCCACAGTCTGAACACTGAAGCTTTCTTT. Its protein is CASSSHSLNTEAFF. Full variable domain (missing parts from reference TRBV2 and TRBJ1-1): EPEVTQTPSHQVTQMGQEVILRCVPISNHLYFYWYRQILGQKVEFLVSFYNNEISEKSEIFDDQFSVERPDGSNFTLKIRSTKLEDSAMYFCASSSHSLNTEAFFGQGTRLTVV.

The V gene is TRBV30, the J gene TRBJ2-5; D is possibly TRBD2 (5 bases). Deletions cut 0 bases from V and 4 bases from J, with 6 bases between. Germline V gives CDR1 GTSNPN, CDR2 SVGIG (reference sequence). The length of the CDR3 is 12 residues. For the CDR3, the DNA is TGTGCCTGGAGTGTCCGGGGAGAGACCCAGTACTTC. Its translation: CAWSVRGETQYF.

This clone appeared once. The chain uses TRBV2 and TRBJ2-1; no clear D gene. V lost 4 bases and J lost 7, with 8 bases in between. CDR1 and CDR2 (germline): SNHLY, FYNNEI. The CDR3 has 12 residues. The CDR3 DNA is TGTGCCAGCAGTGCTCTTACAAATGAGCAGTTCTTC. It translates to CASSALTNEQFF.

The chain couples TRBV5-1 to TRBJ2-1; 8 bases fit TRBD2. CDR1 SGHRS and CDR2 YFSETQ come from the germline V gene. CDR3 length: 17 residues. V trimming: 0 bases; J trimming: 4 bases; junction bases outside the gene matches: 9. The CDR3 region is CASSLGGSSGNYNEQFF. The CDR3 DNA is TGCGCCAGCAGCTTGGGGGGGAGTAGCGGGAATTACAATGAGCAGTTCTTC.

This clone occurred a few times. The J gene is TRBJ1-2, the V gene TRBV10-3; no clear D. Trimming removed 7 bases from V and 8 bases from J, with 14 bases in between. Germline lookup yields CDR1 ENHRY and CDR2 SYGVKD. The CDR3 totals 12 residues. CDR3 nucleotides: TGTGCCATCACCCCCGATGCGGGGGGCTACACCTTC. This encodes CAITPDAGGYTF.

This rearrangement joins TRBV6-5 to TRBJ1-2, with TRBD1 as a possible D gene (6 bases). Trimming shortened V by 7 bases and J by 5 bases, and 14 bases separated the two germline ends. The germline gives CDR1 MNHEY, CDR2 SVGAGI. The CDR3 is 13 residues long. CDR3 protein: CASTAGAFYGYTF. The CDR3 DNA follows: TGTGCCAGCACCGCGGGGGCTTTTTATGGCTACACCTTC.

The J gene is TRBJ1-5, the V gene TRBV19; no definite D call. V was cut by 5 bases and J by 2 bases, with 7 bases left in between. The length of the CDR3 is 13 residues. Germline V gene lookup returns CDR1 LNHDA and CDR2 SQIVND (reference sequence). CDR3 bases: TGTGCCAGTAGTCCCCGGGGCAATCAGCCCCAGCATTTT. Protein: CASSPRGNQPQHF.

The rearrangement joins TRBV2 to TRBJ2-7, with D possibly TRBD2 on 7 matching bases. Germline V CDR1 and CDR2: SNHLY, FYNNEI. V shed 3 bases and J shed 2 bases, with 11 bases lying between them. The CDR3 is 14 residues long. CDR3 in DNA: TGTGCCAGCAGTGAGGAGGGGGGGCCCTACGAGCAGTACTTC. The encoded protein is CASSEEGGPYEQYF.

The sample holds a few counts of this clone. The V call is TRBV19, the J call TRBJ1-1; TRBD1 matches at 8 bases. The length of the CDR3 is 17 residues. V gave up 8 bases and J gave up 2 bases; unmatched junction bases: 16. The germline V gene has CDR1 LNHDA and CDR2 SQIVND (reference sequence). Here the CDR3 DNA reads TGTGCCAGTGCTTCCCCGGGACAGGCGCGGAGAAACACTGAAGCTTTCTTT. Its translation is CASASPGQARRNTEAFF.

With regard to this clone: The conserved phenylalanine or tryptophan is not found at the CDR3 terminus, so this likely reflects a read error. V gene TRBV6-5 combines with J gene TRBJ1-1; D is unresolved. With 2 bases removed from V and 4 bases from J, the gap between germline ends came to 11 bases. The length of the CDR3 is 14 residues. Germline V gene lookup returns CDR1 MNHEY and CDR2 SVGAGI. As DNA, the CDR3 is TGTGCCAGCAGTTACCGAAGCTTTTTCACTGAAGCTTTCGTT. Its translation: CASSYRSFFTEAFV.

The chain couples TRBV6-5 to TRBJ1-4, with TRBD1 matching over 7 bases. Germline CDR1 and CDR2: MNHEY and SVGAGI. The CDR3 runs 14 residues. The trim removed 7 bases at V and 1 base at J, leaving 3 bases unmatched. CDR3 loop: CASTRQGTNEKLFF. CDR3 nucleotide sequence: TGTGCCAGCACCAGACAGGGAACTAATGAAAAACTGTTTTTT.

The V and J genes are TRBV7-9 and TRBJ1-1; D might be TRBD1 (6 bases). This CDR3 has 15 residues. The V gene lost 2 bases and the J gene lost 2 bases, with 12 bases spanning the gap. Germline CDR1 reads SEHNR; CDR2 reads FQNEAQ (reference sequence). CDR3 DNA: TGTGCCAGCAGCTTAAGTAGGGGGGGCAACACTGAAGCTTTCTTT. This sequence encodes CASSLSRGGNTEAFF.

The rearrangement joins TRBV18 to TRBJ2-7, with 7 positions matching TRBD2. V was clipped by 0 bases and J by 0 bases; unmatched bases: 8. The CDR3 runs to 17 residues. Germline V gene sequence: CDR1 KGHSH, CDR2 LQKENI. The CDR3 bases are TGTGCCAGCTCACCACCTATGGGGCGGGGGATCTCCTACGAGCAGTACTTC. The encoded protein is CASSPPMGRGISYEQYF.